Detailed here is one T cell receptor beta chain. V was shortened by 3 bases and J by 8 bases, with 4 bases between the two germline ends. Germline V lookup: CDR1 DFQATT, CDR2 SNEGSKA (reference sequence). The CDR3 extends over 10 amino acids. Original processing methods: Estimates of nucleated cell counts were drawn from the amplification of reference gene primers. Sequenced by immunoSEQ multiplex PCR; TCRdb stores in-frame clones only, minus some. That table gives V, J and clone size, and the DNA gave D and trimming. This sample has 200,000 to 300,000 clones; about 79% occur once, and the top ten carry 7.5% to 10%. This specimen comes from a study of blood T cell repertoires in COVID-19. The wider study: The United States, Italy and Spain provided the acute and convalescent COVID-19 samples. Nucleic acid was either cDNA or gDNA, and it came from T cells, B-cell-depleted T cells, or PBMCs.

Specimen: peripheral blood. V usage is TRBV20-1 and J usage is TRBJ1-4, with no clear D. The source of this sequence is a man at least 80 years old with acute or convalescent COVID-19. The CDR3 bases are TGCAGTGCTAGCAAAGAAAAACTGTTTTTT. This gives the protein CSASKEKLFF.